These 21 T cell receptor beta chains were all obtained from the same sample, sequenced in a study of blood T cell repertoires in COVID-19. Here immunoSEQ multiplex PCR was the method, and the copy in TCRdb shows in-frame clones only, minus some. The sample includes around 61,000 clones, around nine tenths of them seen just once. The specimen sequenced was peripheral blood. The receptors originated from a man aged 60 to 75 with acute or convalescent COVID-19.

This clone was observed once. The DNA of the CDR3 is TGTGCCAGCAGCCGCCCTCGCCTAGCGGGGGGAGGAGAGACCCAGTACTTC. It is translated as CASSRPRLAGGGETQYF. The rearrangement links TRBV3-1 (or the pseudogene TRBV3-2) to TRBJ2-5, with 11 positions matching TRBD2. V trimming: 4 bases; J trimming: 4 bases; junction bases outside the gene matches: 11. The CDR3 totals 17 residues. The V gene's germline CDR1 is LGHDT and CDR2 YNNKEL (reference sequence).

V gene TRBV11-2 combines with J gene TRBJ1-1, with D tentatively TRBD1 (6 bases). V was trimmed by 5 bases and J by 3 bases, leaving 13 bases between them. The length of the CDR3 is 14 residues. The germline V gene encodes CDR1 SGHAT and CDR2 FQNNGV. The CDR3 spells CASSPRDTDTEAFF. CDR3 nucleotide sequence: TGTGCCAGCAGCCCCCGGGACACGGACACTGAAGCTTTCTTT.

This clone was counted only a few times. The CDR3 reads CASSLFQGNYGYTF. The CDR3 DNA is TGTGCCAGCAGCTTATTCCAGGGGAACTATGGCTACACCTTC. V is TRBV13 and J is TRBJ1-2; weak D call: TRBD1 (6 bases). V shed 2 bases and J shed 2 bases, with 9 bases lying between them. CDR1 is PRHDT and CDR2 is FYEKMQ in the germline V gene (reference sequence). This CDR3 has 14 amino acids.

The chain combines TRBV7-9 with TRBJ2-1, with 10 bases aligning to TRBD1. Trimming at V came to 5 bases and at J to 4 bases, leaving 5 bases not matched to a gene. The CDR3 is 15 residues long. Germline CDR1 SEHNR, CDR2 FQNEAQ (reference sequence). CDR3 sequence reads: CASSHRQGAYNEQFF. Written as DNA, the CDR3 is TGTGCCAGCAGCCACCGACAGGGGGCATACAATGAGCAGTTCTTC.

This clone came up a few times. The rearrangement uses TRBV19 and TRBJ2-1; D is ambiguous. Germline CDR1 and CDR2: LNHDA and SQIVND (reference sequence). This CDR3 comprises 11 residues. V lost 4 bases and J 6 bases, leaving 4 bases between the germline ends. CDR3 DNA sequence: TGTGCCAGTAGTAGGAGCAATGAGCAGTTCTTC. Translating gives CASSRSNEQFF.

This sequence joins TRBV7-9 and TRBJ2-7; 7 positions match TRBD1. Germline assignment: CDR1 SEHNR and CDR2 FQNEAQ (reference sequence). The junction had 8 bases not matched to a gene; V was cut back by 4 bases and J by 2 bases. The CDR3 is made up of 15 amino acids. CDR3 sequence reads: CASSSPDRVPYEQYF. CDR3 nucleotides: TGTGCCAGCAGCTCACCCGACAGGGTCCCCTACGAGCAGTACTTC. The complete variable domain, with remaining parts taken from reference TRBV7-9 and TRBJ2-7, reads DTGVSQNPRHKITKRGQNVTFRCDPISEHNRLYWYRQTLGQGPEFLTYFQNEAQLEKSRLLSDRFSAERPKGSFSTLEIQRTEQGDSAMYLCASSSPDRVPYEQYFGPGTRLTVT.

The chain employs TRBV3-1 (or the pseudogene TRBV3-2) and TRBJ1-3; D perhaps matches TRBD1 (6 bases). Deletions cut 6 bases from V and 1 base from J, with 16 bases between. Germline V lookup: CDR1 LGHDT, CDR2 YNNKEL (reference sequence). CDR3 length: 16 residues. The CDR3 reads CASSQTGFFSGNTIYF. CDR3 in DNA: TGTGCCAGCAGTCAAACAGGGTTCTTTTCTGGAAACACCATATATTTT.

This clone was observed a handful of times. The chain has TRBV4-1 and TRBJ1-2; 10 positions agree with TRBD1. V lost 1 base, J lost 5 bases, and 7 bases stayed unmatched. Germline V gene sequence: CDR1 MGHRA, CDR2 YSYEKL. This CDR3 is built from 16 residues. CDR3 in amino acids: CASSQVPGQGRYGYTF. CDR3 DNA: TGCGCCAGCAGCCAAGTACCGGGACAGGGGAGGTATGGCTACACCTTC.

This chain joins TRBV5-1 and TRBJ1-5, with 7 nucleotides matching TRBD1. Trimming took 4 bases from V and 5 from J; bases not matched to a gene: 3. Germline lookup yields CDR1 SGHRS and CDR2 YFSETQ. This CDR3 is 13 amino acids long. This CDR3 is CASSIQGDQPQHF. CDR3 in DNA: TGCGCCAGCAGCATCCAGGGGGATCAGCCCCAGCATTTT.

The chain is built from TRBV6-6 and TRBJ2-1; 8 nucleotides line up with TRBD1. The CDR3 is 16 residues long. Germline values: CDR1 MNHNY, CDR2 SVGAGI (reference sequence). J lost 4 bases, V lost 8 bases, and 13 bases had no gene match. CDR3 residues: CASCSGQGLRYNEQFF. The CDR3 DNA reads as TGTGCCAGCTGCTCTGGACAGGGATTGAGGTACAATGAGCAGTTCTTC.

V and J are TRBV5-1 and TRBJ1-4, with 9 bases fitting TRBD1. The CDR3 spans 16 residues. From germline, CDR1 is SGHRS and CDR2 YFSETQ. V shed 2 bases, J shed 7 bases, and the junction held 9 bases outside the gene matches. For the CDR3, the DNA is TGCGCCAGCAGCTTTATCCCGGGACAGGGCGGTGAAAAACTGTTTTTT. Its translation: CASSFIPGQGGEKLFF.

This clone appeared once. The J gene is TRBJ1-6, the V gene TRBV11-2, with D tentatively TRBD1 (5 bases). The CDR3 spans 14 residues. Trimming left V 0 bases short and J 9 bases short, with 9 bases between. Looked up from germline, CDR1 is SGHAT and CDR2 is FQNNGV. This chain's CDR3 is CASSLDQGGSPLHF. The CDR3 region has the DNA TGTGCCAGCAGCTTAGACCAGGGTGGTTCACCCCTCCACTTT.

The chain has TRBV6-5 and TRBJ1-2; 7 nucleotides match TRBD1. CDR1 MNHEY and CDR2 SVGAGI come from the germline V gene. V was pared by 6 bases and J by 3 bases, with 7 bases of the junction left unmatched. The CDR3 has 14 residues. CDR3: CASSRQGSDYGYTF. The CDR3 coding sequence is TGTGCCAGCAGCCGACAGGGCTCGGACTATGGCTACACCTTC.

J is TRBJ2-7 and V is TRBV28; 11 bases align to TRBD1. The germline V gene encodes CDR1 MDHEN and CDR2 SYDVKM. The J segment lost 6 bases and the V segment lost 1 base, leaving 5 bases of the junction unmatched. The CDR3 is made up of 15 amino acids. The CDR3 DNA follows: TGTGCCAGCAGTTTATTAGGGACAGGGGGTGGCGAGCAGTACTTC. Encoded protein: CASSLLGTGGGEQYF. Together with reference TRBV28 and TRBJ2-7, the CDR3 gives the full variable domain: DVKVTQSSRYLVKRTGEKVFLECVQDMDHENMFWYRQDPGLGLRLIYFSYDVKMKEKGDIPEGYSVSREKKERFSLILESASTNQTSMYLCASSLLGTGGGEQYFGPGTRLTVT.

This clone occurred a few times. V and J are TRBV24-1 and TRBJ2-1; TRBD2 aligns across 13 bases. V lost 4 bases and J lost 8; bases outside the gene matches: 10. The CDR3 contains 17 residues. Germline V gene lookup returns CDR1 KGHDR and CDR2 SFDVKD. The CDR3 reads CATSDPTSGGAMDEQFF. The CDR3 bases are TGTGCCACCAGTGACCCCACTAGCGGGGGGGCGATGGATGAGCAGTTCTTC.

Concerning this clone itself: The junction departs from the called germline gene at one end, perhaps through a read error. V gene TRBV11-3 combines with J gene TRBJ2-2, with D maybe TRBD2 (5 bases). The germline V gene has CDR1 SGHNT and CDR2 YENEEA. CDR3 length: 17 amino acids. The CDR3 nucleotides read TGTGCCAGCAGCCTAGAGGGCCTCTCGATGTACACCGGGGAGCTGTTTTTT. Translated: CASSLEGLSMYTGELFF.

This chain links TRBV6-5 with TRBJ2-3; D is ambiguous. Trimming shortened V by 2 bases and J by 2 bases, and 8 bases separated the two germline ends. The germline V gene encodes CDR1 MNHEY and CDR2 SVGAGI. CDR3 length equals 14 residues. CDR3 region: CASSYRVYTDTQYF. The CDR3 DNA reads as TGTGCCAGCAGTTACCGGGTATACACAGATACGCAGTATTTT.

This clone occurred a few times. The V gene is TRBV3-1 (or the pseudogene TRBV3-2), the J gene TRBJ1-2; 9 bases map to TRBD1. V dropped 6 bases and J dropped 3; count of bases not matched to a gene: 11. The germline V gene encodes CDR1 LGHDT and CDR2 YNNKEL (reference sequence). There are 16 residues in the CDR3. CDR3 loop: CASSRNPGQGYYGYTF. Written as DNA, the CDR3 is TGTGCCAGCAGTCGAAATCCGGGACAGGGATACTATGGCTACACCTTC.

This clone was seen a few times. The chain is built from TRBV3-1 (or the pseudogene TRBV3-2) and TRBJ2-5, with D tentatively TRBD1 (5 bases). Trimming cost V 4 bases and J 7 bases, with 10 bases left between them. The CDR3 is 12 residues long. The germline gives CDR1 LGHDT, CDR2 YNNKEL (reference sequence). CDR3 DNA sequence: TGTGCCAGCAGCCCCCCCCAGGGGACCCAGTACTTC. This encodes CASSPPQGTQYF.

This chain links TRBV2 with TRBJ1-4; D remains unclear. This CDR3 is built from 14 residues. Germline loops: CDR1 SNHLY, CDR2 FYNNEI. V dropped 5 bases and J dropped 4 bases, with 11 bases sitting between them. CDR3 in amino acids: CASSQVSVNEKLFF. For the CDR3, the DNA is TGTGCCAGCAGTCAAGTGTCGGTTAATGAAAAACTGTTTTTT. Complete variable domain (other parts from reference TRBV2 and TRBJ1-4): EPEVTQTPSHQVTQMGQEVILRCVPISNHLYFYWYRQILGQKVEFLVSFYNNEISEKSEIFDDQFSVERPDGSNFTLKIRSTKLEDSAMYFCASSQVSVNEKLFFGSGTQLSVL.

The CDR3: CASSQTPGYTDTQYF. In DNA, the CDR3 is TGTGCCAGCAGCCAAACCCCGGGTTACACAGATACGCAGTATTTT. The chain combines TRBV3-1 (or the pseudogene TRBV3-2) with TRBJ2-3; D remains unclear. Germline CDR1 reads LGHDT; CDR2 reads YNNKEL (reference sequence). The ends were cut back, 2 bases at V and 2 bases at J, with 11 bases in the middle. The CDR3 consists of 15 residues.